This passage covers 21 T cell receptor beta chains from one sample sequenced in a study of breast tumors, draining lymph nodes, adjacent tissues. MiXCR, run by TCRdb on the multiplex PCR reads, gives a single entry per CDR3 protein. This sample carries 190,000 or so distinct CDR3 sequences, approximately 31% of them seen once, and the ten largest clones take 4% to 4.5%. Breast cancer patients provided tissue from their axillary draining lymph nodes. The sequencing sample was made of axillary lymph node tissue. These receptors were taken from a female donor with breast cancer. Some clones in this sample may be carry-over from other donors' samples.

This clonotype showed up just a few times. This rearrangement joins TRBV6-1 to TRBJ2-3; a possible D gene is TRBD2 (7 bases). Between the trimmed V and J ends, which lost 11 bases and 3 bases, there was a span of 21 bases. Germline V gene sequence: CDR1 MNHNS, CDR2 SASEGT. This CDR3 contains 15 residues. In nucleotides, the CDR3 is TGTGCCGGGGGGGGCGGGGGCTCCGGGACAGATACGCAGTATTTT. It is translated as CAGGGGGSGTDTQYF.

V is TRBV7-9 and J is TRBJ2-7; weak D call: TRBD1 (6 bases). Deletions cut 3 bases from V and 3 bases from J, with 15 bases between. The CDR3 spans 15 residues. Germline values: CDR1 SEHNR, CDR2 FQNEAQ (reference sequence). CDR3 DNA: TGTGCCAGCAGCTTGGTGGGGACACCCTTCTACGAGCAGTACTTC. Encoded protein: CASSLVGTPFYEQYF.

A note on this clonotype: Here the CDR3 omits its conserved ending phenylalanine or tryptophan, so a read error is the likely source. The gene calls are TRBV19 and TRBJ2-1, with 9 positions matching TRBD2. With 4 bases clipped from V and 1 base from J, the junction kept 5 bases outside the gene matches. The CDR3 loop spans 16 amino acids. Germline loops: CDR1 LNHDA, CDR2 SQIVND (reference sequence). CDR3 DNA sequence: TGTGCCAGTAGTACCCTGAGCGGGAGGTCCTACAATGAGCAGTTCTCC. It specifies CASSTLSGRSYNEQFS.

This clonotype came up many times. The rearrangement uses TRBV9 and TRBJ2-7; 7 bases fit TRBD1. Germline assignment: CDR1 SGDLS and CDR2 YYNGEE. The junction had 8 bases not matched to a gene; V was cut back by 0 bases and J by 5 bases. There are 15 residues in the CDR3. CDR3 coding DNA: TGTGCCAGCAGCGTAGCGGGTACAGGGGACCACGAGCAGTACTTC. Translated: CASSVAGTGDHEQYF.

This clonotype has just a few counts. CDR3 protein: CASRTGSNEQFF. CDR3 DNA sequence: TGTGCCAGCAGGACAGGGAGCAATGAGCAGTTCTTC. The V and J genes are TRBV6-1 and TRBJ2-1, with 7 nucleotides matching TRBD1. Trimming cost V 6 bases and J 6 bases; bases outside gene matches: 2. Germline V gene sequence: CDR1 MNHNS, CDR2 SASEGT. The CDR3 totals 12 residues.

The gene calls are TRBV7-9 and TRBJ1-6, with D unclear. Germline CDR1 reads SEHNR; CDR2 reads FQNEAQ (reference sequence). V shed 5 bases and J shed 7 bases, with 18 bases lying between them. The CDR3 is 16 residues long. The CDR3 DNA reads TGTGCCAGCAGCATGGCCCCGTGGGGAATCAATTCACCCCTCCACTTT. This translates into CASSMAPWGINSPLHF.

The V call is TRBV7-9, the J call TRBJ2-5; tentatively, D is TRBD1 or TRBD2 (5 bases each). This CDR3 is built from 14 residues. Per the germline V gene, CDR1 is SEHNR and CDR2 is FQNEAQ (reference sequence). Trimming cost V 8 bases and J 2 bases, with 15 bases left between them. DNA for the CDR3: TGTGCCAGCGGCCTACGGGGACGGCAAGAGACCCAGTACTTC. Translation: CASGLRGRQETQYF.

As concerns this clonotype: A much bigger clone sits one base away, suggesting this may be a read error. The chain uses TRBV6-6 and TRBJ2-5; 10 bases align to TRBD2. The CDR3 consists of 16 residues. V dropped 5 bases and J dropped 5; count of bases not matched to a gene: 11. Germline V gives CDR1 MNHNY, CDR2 SVGAGI (reference sequence). The CDR3 nucleotides are TGTGCCAGCAGTCACACTAAGCGGGGGGGATTCGAGACCCAGTACTTC. As protein: CASSHTKRGGFETQYF.

A few counts support this clonotype. The chain links TRBV6-2 or TRBV6-3 to TRBJ2-5; 10 nucleotides match TRBD2. CDR1 MNHEY and CDR2 SVGEGT come from the germline V gene. The CDR3 contains 18 residues. J lost 1 base, V lost 6 bases, and 14 bases had no gene match. The CDR3, as DNA: TGTGCCAGCAGACCTCTTCAGATAGCGGGAGGCCTCCAAGAGACCCAGTACTTC. This gives the protein CASRPLQIAGGLQETQYF.

This clonotype was recorded at least ten times. The rearrangement joins TRBV4-1 to TRBJ1-6; TRBD1 might be the D (5 bases). Germline CDR1 is MGHRA and CDR2 is YSYEKL. CDR3 length: 15 residues. Between the trimmed V and J ends, which lost 2 bases and 7 bases, there was a span of 12 bases. Here the CDR3 reads CASSQPRQGNSPLHF. The CDR3 DNA is TGCGCCAGCAGCCAACCTCGGCAGGGAAATTCACCCCTCCACTTT.

This clonotype was recorded at least ten times. J is TRBJ2-6 and V is TRBV4-2; TRBD2 matches at 8 bases. Per the germline V gene, CDR1 is LGHNA and CDR2 is YNFKEQ. The CDR3 extends over 16 amino acids. V lost 5 bases, J lost 0 bases, and 3 bases stayed unmatched. The CDR3 sequence is CASSASGGSGANVLTF. The CDR3 DNA is TGTGCCAGCAGCGCCAGCGGGGGCTCTGGGGCCAACGTCCTGACTTTC.

The sample holds many counts of this clonotype. V usage is TRBV27 and J usage is TRBJ1-6, with 7 bases matching TRBD1. Germline V gene lookup returns CDR1 MNHEY and CDR2 SMNVEV (reference sequence). CDR3 length: 16 amino acids. V shed 5 bases, J shed 5 bases, and the junction held 9 bases outside the gene matches. The CDR3 here is CASSKRTGTNNSPLHF. CDR3 nucleotides: TGTGCCAGCAGTAAGCGGACAGGAACCAATAATTCACCCCTCCACTTT.

The table lists this clonotype with many counts. This rearrangement joins TRBV18 to TRBJ2-7; 9 bases are shared with TRBD1. The CDR3 covers 16 residues. V trimming: 3 bases; J trimming: 1 base; junction bases outside the gene matches: 7. Germline V gene data show CDR1 as KGHSH and CDR2 as LQKENI. The CDR3 coding sequence is TGTGCCAGCTCACCCGGGACAGGGAGTGTTTCCTACGAGCAGTACTTC. Protein product: CASSPGTGSVSYEQYF.

The CDR3 is CASSPTSGTYNEQFF. The CDR3, as DNA: TGCGCCAGCAGCCCGACTAGCGGGACCTACAATGAGCAGTTCTTC. The chain links TRBV5-1 to TRBJ2-1; TRBD2 matches 11 bases. The germline CDR1 and CDR2 sequences are SGHRS and YFSETQ. The CDR3 consists of 15 residues. Germline trimming cut 4 bases from V and 2 bases from J; bases unmatched to any gene: 2.

The chain carries TRBV2 and TRBJ2-2; TRBD1 agrees at 9 bases. J lost 2 bases, V lost 5 bases, and 9 bases had no gene match. The CDR3 is 17 residues long. The germline V gene has CDR1 SNHLY and CDR2 FYNNEI. The CDR3 loop reads CASSPPGQGFNTGELFF. The DNA for the CDR3 is TGTGCCAGCAGTCCCCCGGGACAGGGTTTTAACACCGGGGAGCTGTTTTTT.

Notes on this clonotype: Lacking the conserved final phenylalanine or tryptophan, this CDR3 likely reflects a read error. No DNA is shown, since the ends of the CDR3 on it are uncertain; the CDR3 is the one TCRdb lists. The J gene is TRBJ2-5, the V gene TRBV7-3; the table's TRBD2 call for D was not verified on the DNA. The CDR3 has 9 residues if both end residues are counted. Germline lookup yields CDR1 SGHTA and CDR2 FQGTGA. CDR3 loop: CASSPTLAT.

Many counts were recorded for this clonotype. The chain uses TRBV5-4 and TRBJ1-6; 7 bases are a match to TRBD1. With 4 bases clipped from V and 5 bases from J, the junction kept 6 bases outside the gene matches. The CDR3 spans 15 residues. Germline V gene sequence: CDR1 SGHNT, CDR2 YYREEE (reference sequence). The CDR3 DNA follows: TGTGCCAGCAGCCCCCGACAGGGAAATAATTCACCCCTCCACTTT. It is translated as CASSPRQGNNSPLHF. Full variable domain (rest looked up from reference TRBV5-4 and TRBJ1-6): ETGVTQSPTHLIKTRGQQVTLRCSSQSGHNTVSWYQQALGQGPQFIFQYYREEENGRGNFPPRFSGLQFPNYSSELNVNALELDDSALYLCASSPRQGNNSPLHFGNGTRLTVT.

The J gene is TRBJ1-1, the V gene TRBV19, with 7 bases identical to TRBD1. V trimming: 11 bases; J trimming: 5 bases; junction bases outside the gene matches: 20. In germline, CDR1 is LNHDA, CDR2 SQIVND (reference sequence). The CDR3 contains 16 residues. The CDR3, as DNA: TGTGCCTGCTCCCCTGGCAGGGGGTTCCTCAGGACTGAAGCTTTCTTT. Protein sequence: CACSPGRGFLRTEAFF.

This clonotype was found many times. This sequence joins TRBV20-1 and TRBJ2-1, with unresolved D. V was trimmed by 3 bases and J by 2 bases, leaving 2 bases between them. The CDR3 runs 11 residues. The germline V gene has CDR1 DFQATT and CDR2 SNEGSKA (reference sequence). The CDR3 sequence: CSASAYNEQFF. As DNA, the CDR3 is TGCAGTGCTAGCGCCTACAATGAGCAGTTCTTC.

The table lists this clonotype with many counts. The chain couples TRBV19 to TRBJ1-4; no reliable D call. This CDR3 is built from 14 residues. Trimming pared 1 base from V and 4 bases from J, leaving 7 bases between. CDR1 is LNHDA and CDR2 is SQIVND in the germline V gene (reference sequence). The CDR3 DNA reads as TGTGCCAGTAGTATAGTCAGCAATAATGAAAAACTGTTTTTT. Its translation is CASSIVSNNEKLFF.

Many counts were recorded for this clonotype. The chain uses TRBV6-1 and TRBJ1-4; 9 bases agree with TRBD1. The CDR3 runs 14 residues. In germline, CDR1 is MNHNS, CDR2 SASEGT. The V and J ends lost 5 bases and 4 bases, in that order; junction bases with no gene match: 2. The CDR3 bases are TGTGCCAGCAGTCAGACAGGGGGTAATGAAAAACTGTTTTTT. The encoded protein is CASSQTGGNEKLFF.